This TCR beta chain comes out of a study of blood T cell repertoires in COVID-19. Whole-study context: COVID-19 samples, acute and convalescent, were from the United States, Italy and Spain.

As processed by the authors: Amplification of reference gene primers provided the estimated nucleated cell counts. Sequencing was performed with immunoSEQ multiplex PCR; in TCRdb, only in-frame clones are kept and a portion is missing. V and J calls and clone size follow that table, whereas D and trimming were derived from the DNA. The table has 120,000 to 150,000 clones, about 87% seen once. The sample holds a few counts of this clone. The V and J ends lost 9 bases and 3 bases respectively, with 15 bases between them. There are 13 residues in the CDR3. The V gene's germline CDR1 is MGHDK and CDR2 SYGVNS.

The chain joins TRBV25-1 to TRBJ2-7; possible D gene TRBD1, 6 bases. This sequence was found in a woman between 50 and 59 years old with acute or convalescent COVID-19. The sequencing input was peripheral blood. The CDR3 region is CASTIQGIYEQYF. The DNA of the CDR3 is TGTGCCAGTACAATACAGGGTATCTACGAGCAGTACTTC.